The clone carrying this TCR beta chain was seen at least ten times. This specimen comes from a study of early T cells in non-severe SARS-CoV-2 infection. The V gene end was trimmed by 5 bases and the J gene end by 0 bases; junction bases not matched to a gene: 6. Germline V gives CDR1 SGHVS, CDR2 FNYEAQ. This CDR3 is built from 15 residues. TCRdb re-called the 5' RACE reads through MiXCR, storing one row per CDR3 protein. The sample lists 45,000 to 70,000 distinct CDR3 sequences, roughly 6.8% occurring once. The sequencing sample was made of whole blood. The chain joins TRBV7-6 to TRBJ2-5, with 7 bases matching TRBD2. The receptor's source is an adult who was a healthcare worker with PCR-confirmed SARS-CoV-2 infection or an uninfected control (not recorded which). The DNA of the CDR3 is TGTGCCAGCAGCCCAGGACTAGAGTACCAAGAGACCCAGTACTTC. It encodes CASSPGLEYQETQYF.